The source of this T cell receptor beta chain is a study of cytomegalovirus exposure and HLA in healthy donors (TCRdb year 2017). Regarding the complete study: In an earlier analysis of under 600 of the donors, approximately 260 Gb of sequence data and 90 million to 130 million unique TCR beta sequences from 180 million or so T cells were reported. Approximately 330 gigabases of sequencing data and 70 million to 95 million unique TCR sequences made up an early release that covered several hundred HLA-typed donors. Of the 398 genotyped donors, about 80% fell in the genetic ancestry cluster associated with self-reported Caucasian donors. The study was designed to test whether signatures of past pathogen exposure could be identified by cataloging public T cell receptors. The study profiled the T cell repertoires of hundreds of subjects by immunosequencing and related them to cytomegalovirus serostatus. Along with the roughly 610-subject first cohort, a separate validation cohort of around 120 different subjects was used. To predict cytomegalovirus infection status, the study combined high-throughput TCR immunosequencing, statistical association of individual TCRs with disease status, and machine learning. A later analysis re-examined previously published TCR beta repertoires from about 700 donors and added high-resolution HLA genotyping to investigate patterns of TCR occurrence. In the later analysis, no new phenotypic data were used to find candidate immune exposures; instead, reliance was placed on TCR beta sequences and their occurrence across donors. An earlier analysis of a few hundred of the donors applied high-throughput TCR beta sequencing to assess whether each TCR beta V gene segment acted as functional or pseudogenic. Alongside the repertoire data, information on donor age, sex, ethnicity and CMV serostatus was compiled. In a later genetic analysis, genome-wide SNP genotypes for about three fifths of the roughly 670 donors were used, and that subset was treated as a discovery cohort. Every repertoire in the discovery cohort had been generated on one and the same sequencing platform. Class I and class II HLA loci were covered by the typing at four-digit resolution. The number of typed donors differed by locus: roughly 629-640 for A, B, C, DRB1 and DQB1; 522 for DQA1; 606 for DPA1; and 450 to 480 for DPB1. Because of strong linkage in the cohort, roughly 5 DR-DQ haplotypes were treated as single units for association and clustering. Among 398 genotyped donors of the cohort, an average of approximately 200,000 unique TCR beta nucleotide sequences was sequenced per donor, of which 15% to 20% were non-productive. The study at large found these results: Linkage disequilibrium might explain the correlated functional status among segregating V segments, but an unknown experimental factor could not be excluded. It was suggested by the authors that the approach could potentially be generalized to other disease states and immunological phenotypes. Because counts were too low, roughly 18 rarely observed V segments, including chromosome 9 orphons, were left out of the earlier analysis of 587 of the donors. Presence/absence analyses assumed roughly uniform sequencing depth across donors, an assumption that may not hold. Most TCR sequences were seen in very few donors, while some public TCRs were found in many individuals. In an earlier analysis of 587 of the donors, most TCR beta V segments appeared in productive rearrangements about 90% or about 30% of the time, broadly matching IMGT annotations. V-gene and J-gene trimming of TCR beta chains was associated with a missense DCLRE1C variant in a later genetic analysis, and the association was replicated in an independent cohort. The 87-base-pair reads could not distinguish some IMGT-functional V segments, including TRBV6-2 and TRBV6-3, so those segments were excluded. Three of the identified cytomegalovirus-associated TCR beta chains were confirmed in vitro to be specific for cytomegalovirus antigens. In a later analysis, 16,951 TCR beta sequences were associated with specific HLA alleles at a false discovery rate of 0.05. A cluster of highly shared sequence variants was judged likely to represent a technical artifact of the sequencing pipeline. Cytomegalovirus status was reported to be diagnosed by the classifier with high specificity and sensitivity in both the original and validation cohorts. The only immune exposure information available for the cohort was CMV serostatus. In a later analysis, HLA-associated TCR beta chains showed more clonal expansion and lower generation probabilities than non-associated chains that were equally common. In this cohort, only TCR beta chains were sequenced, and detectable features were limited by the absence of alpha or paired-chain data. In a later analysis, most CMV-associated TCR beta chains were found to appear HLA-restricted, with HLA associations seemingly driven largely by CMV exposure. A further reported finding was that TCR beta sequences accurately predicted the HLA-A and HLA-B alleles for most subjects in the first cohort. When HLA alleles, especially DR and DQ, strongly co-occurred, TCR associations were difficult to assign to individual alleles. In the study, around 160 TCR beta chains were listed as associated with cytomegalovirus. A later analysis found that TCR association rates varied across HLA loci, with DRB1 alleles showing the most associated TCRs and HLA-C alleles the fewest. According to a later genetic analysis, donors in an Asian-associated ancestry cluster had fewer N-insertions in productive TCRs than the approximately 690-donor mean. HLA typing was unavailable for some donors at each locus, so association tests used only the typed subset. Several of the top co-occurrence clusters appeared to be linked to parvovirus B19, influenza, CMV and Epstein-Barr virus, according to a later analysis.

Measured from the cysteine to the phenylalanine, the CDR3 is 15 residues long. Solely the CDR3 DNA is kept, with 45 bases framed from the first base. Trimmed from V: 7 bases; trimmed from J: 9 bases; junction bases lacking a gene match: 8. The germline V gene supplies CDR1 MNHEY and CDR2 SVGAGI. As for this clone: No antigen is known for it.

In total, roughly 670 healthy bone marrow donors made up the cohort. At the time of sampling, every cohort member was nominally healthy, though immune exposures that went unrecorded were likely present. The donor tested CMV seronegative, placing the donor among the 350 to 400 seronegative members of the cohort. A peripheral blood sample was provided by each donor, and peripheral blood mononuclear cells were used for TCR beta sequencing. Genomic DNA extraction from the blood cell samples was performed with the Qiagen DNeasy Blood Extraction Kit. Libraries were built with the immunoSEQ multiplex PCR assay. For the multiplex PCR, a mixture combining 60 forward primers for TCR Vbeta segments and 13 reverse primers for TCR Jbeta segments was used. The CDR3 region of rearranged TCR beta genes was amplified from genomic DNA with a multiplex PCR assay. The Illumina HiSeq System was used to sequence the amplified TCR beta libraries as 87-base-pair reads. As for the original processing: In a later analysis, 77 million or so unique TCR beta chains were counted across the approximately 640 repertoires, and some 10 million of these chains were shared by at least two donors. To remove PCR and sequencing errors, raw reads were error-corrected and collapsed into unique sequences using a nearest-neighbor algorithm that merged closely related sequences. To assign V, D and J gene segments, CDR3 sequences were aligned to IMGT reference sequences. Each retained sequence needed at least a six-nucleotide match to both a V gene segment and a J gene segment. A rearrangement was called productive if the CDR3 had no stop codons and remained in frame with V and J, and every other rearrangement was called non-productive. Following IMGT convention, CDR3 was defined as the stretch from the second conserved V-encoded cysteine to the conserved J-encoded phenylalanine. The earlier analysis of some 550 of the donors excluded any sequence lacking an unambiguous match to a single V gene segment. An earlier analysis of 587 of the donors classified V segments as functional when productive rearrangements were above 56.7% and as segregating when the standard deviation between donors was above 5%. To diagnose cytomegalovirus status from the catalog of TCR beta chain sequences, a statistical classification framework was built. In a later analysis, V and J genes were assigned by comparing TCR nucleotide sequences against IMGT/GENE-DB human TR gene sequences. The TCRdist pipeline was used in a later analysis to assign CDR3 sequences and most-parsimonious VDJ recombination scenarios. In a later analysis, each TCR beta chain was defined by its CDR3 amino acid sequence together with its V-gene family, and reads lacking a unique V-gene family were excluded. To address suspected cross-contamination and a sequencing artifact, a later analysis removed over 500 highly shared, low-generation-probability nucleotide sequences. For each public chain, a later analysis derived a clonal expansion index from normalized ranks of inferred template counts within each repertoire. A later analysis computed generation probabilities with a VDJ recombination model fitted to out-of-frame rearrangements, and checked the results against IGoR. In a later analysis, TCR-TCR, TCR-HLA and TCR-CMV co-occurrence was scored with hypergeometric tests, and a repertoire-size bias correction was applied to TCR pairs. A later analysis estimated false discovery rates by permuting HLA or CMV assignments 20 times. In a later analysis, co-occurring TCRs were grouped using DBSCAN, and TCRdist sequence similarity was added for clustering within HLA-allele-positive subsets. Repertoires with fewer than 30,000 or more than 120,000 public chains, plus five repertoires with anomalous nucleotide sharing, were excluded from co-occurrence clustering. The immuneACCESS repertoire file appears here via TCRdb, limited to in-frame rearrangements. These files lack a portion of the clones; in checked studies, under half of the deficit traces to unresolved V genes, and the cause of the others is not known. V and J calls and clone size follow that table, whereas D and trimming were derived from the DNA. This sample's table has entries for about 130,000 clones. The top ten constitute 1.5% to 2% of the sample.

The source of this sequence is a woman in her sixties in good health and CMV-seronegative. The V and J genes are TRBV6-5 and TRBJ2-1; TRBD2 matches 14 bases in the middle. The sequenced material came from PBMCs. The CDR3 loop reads CASNRPGLAGVEQFF. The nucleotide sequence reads TGTGCCAGCAACCGACCGGGACTAGCGGGGGTTGAGCAGTTCTTC.